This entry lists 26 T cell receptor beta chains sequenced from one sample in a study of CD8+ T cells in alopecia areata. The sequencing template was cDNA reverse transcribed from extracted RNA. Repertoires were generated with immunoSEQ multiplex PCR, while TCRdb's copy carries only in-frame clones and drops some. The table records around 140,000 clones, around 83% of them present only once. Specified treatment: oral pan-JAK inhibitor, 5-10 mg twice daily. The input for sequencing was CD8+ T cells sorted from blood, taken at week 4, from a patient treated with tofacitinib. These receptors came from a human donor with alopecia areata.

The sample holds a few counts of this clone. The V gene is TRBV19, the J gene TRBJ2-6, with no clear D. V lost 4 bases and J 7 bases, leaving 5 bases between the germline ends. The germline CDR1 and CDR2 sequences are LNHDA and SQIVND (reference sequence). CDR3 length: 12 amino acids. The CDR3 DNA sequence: TGTGCCAGTAGTAGGGCTGCCAACGTCCTGACTTTC. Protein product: CASSRAANVLTF.

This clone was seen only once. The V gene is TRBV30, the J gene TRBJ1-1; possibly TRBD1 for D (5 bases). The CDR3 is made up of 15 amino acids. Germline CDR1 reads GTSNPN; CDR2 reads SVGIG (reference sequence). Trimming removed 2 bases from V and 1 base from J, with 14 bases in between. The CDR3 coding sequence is TGTGCCTGGAGTTATAATCTTGGGGGGAACACTGAAGCTTTCTTT. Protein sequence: CAWSYNLGGNTEAFF.

The CDR3 spells CASSLLSGQGLSGANVLTF. The CDR3 bases are TGTGCCAGCAGTTTACTAAGCGGACAGGGATTATCTGGGGCCAACGTCCTGACTTTC. The chain recombines TRBV27 with TRBJ2-6, with 8 positions matching TRBD1. Germline V gene sequence: CDR1 MNHEY, CDR2 SMNVEV (reference sequence). The CDR3 runs to 19 residues. V lost 2 bases, J lost 1 base, and 10 bases stayed unmatched.

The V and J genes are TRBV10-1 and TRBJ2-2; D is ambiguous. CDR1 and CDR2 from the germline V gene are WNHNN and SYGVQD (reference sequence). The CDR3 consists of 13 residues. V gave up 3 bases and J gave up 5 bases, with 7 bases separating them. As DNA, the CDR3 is TGCGCCAGCAGTGAAATGGTTACCGGGGAGCTGTTTTTT. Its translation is CASSEMVTGELFF.

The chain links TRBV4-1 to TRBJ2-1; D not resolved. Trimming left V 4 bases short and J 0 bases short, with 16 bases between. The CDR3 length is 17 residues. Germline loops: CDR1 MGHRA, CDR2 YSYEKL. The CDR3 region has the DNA TGCGCCAGCAGCCGCATTGAGAGCTTATTCTCCTACAATGAGCAGTTCTTC. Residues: CASSRIESLFSYNEQFF.

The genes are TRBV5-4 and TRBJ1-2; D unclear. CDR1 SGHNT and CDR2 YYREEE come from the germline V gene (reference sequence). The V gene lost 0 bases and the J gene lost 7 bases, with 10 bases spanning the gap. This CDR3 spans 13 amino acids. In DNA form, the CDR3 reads TGTGCCAGCAGCTTGGGGCAGCTCACTGGCTACACCTTC. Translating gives CASSLGQLTGYTF.

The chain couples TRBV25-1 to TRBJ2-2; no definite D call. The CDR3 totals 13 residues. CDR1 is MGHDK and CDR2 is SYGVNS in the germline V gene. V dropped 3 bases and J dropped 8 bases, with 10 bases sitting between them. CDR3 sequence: CASSDWAPGELFF. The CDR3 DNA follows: TGTGCCAGCAGTGATTGGGCACCGGGGGAGCTGTTTTTT.

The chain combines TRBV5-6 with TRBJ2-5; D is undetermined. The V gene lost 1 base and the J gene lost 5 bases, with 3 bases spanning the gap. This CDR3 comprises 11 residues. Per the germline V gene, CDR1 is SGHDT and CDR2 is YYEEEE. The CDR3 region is CASSLLETQYF. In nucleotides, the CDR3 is TGTGCCAGCAGCTTGCTGGAGACCCAGTACTTC.

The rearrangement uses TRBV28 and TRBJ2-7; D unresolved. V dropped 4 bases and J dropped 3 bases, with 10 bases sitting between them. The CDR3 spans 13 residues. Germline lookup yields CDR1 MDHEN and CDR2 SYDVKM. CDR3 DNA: TGTGCCAGCAGTTCTCGGCTGAACTACGAGCAGTACTTC. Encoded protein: CASSSRLNYEQYF.

CDR3 bases: TGTGCCAGCAGCCAATCCCCCGGGGAGCTGTTTTTT. This translates into CASSQSPGELFF. The rearrangement uses TRBV11-2 and TRBJ2-2; D gene uncertain. This CDR3 has 12 residues. V shed 5 bases and J shed 6 bases, with 7 bases lying between them. Germline CDR1 SGHAT, CDR2 FQNNGV. Combining the CDR3 with reference TRBV11-2 and TRBJ2-2 gives the whole variable domain EAGVAQSPRYKIIEKRQSVAFWCNPISGHATLYWYQQILGQGPKLLIQFQNNGVVDDSQLPKDRFSAERLKGVDSTLKIQPAKLEDSAVYLCASSQSPGELFFGEGSRLTVL.

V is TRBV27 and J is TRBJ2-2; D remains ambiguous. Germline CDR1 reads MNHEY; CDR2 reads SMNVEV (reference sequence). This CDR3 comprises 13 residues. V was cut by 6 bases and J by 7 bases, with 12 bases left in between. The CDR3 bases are TGTGCCAGCAGCTTCGGAGTTGGCGGGGAGCTGTTTTTT. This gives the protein CASSFGVGGELFF.

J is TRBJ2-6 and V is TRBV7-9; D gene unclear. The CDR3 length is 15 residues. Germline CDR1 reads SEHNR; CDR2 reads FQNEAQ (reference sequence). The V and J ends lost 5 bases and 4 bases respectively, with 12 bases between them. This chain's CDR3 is CASSLSGGGANVLTF. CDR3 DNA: TGTGCCAGCAGCCTCTCGGGTGGCGGGGCCAACGTCCTGACTTTC.

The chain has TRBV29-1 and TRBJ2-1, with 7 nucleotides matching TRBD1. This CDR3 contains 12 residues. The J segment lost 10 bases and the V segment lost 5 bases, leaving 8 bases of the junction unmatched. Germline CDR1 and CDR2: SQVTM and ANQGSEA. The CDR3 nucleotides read TGCAGCGTTAGGAGACAGGGAGAAGAGCAGTTCTTC. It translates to CSVRRQGEEQFF.

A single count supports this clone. The CDR3 loop reads CASPGQFLYGYTF. The CDR3 DNA follows: TGTGCCAGCCCCGGACAGTTCCTCTATGGCTACACCTTC. The chain couples TRBV2 to TRBJ1-2, with TRBD1 as a possible D gene (6 bases). The germline V gene encodes CDR1 SNHLY and CDR2 FYNNEI. V was clipped by 8 bases and J by 4 bases, with 14 bases between them. CDR3 length: 13 residues.

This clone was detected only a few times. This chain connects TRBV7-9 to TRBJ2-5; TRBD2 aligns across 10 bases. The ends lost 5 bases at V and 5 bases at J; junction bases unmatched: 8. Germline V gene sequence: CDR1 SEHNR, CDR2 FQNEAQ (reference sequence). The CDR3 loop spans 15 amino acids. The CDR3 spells CASSPGVGLAETQYF. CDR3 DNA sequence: TGTGCCAGCAGCCCGGGCGTGGGACTAGCGGAGACCCAGTACTTC.

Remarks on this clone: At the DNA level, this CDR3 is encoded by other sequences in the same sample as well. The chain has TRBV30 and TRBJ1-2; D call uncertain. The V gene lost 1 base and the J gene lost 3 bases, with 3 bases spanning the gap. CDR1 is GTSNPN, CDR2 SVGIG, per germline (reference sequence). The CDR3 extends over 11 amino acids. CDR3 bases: TGTGCCTGGAGTGGATACTATGGCTACACCTTC. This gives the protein CAWSGYYGYTF.

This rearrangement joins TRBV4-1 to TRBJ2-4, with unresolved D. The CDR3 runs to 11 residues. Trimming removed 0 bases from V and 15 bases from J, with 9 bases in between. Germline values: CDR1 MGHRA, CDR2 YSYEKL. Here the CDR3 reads CASSQDLKLYF. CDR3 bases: TGCGCCAGCAGCCAAGATCTAAAACTGTACTTC.

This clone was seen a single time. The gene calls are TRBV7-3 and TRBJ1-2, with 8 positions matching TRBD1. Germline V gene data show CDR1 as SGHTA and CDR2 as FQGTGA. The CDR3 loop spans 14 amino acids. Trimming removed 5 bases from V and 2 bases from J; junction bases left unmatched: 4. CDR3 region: CASSRRTGNYGYTF. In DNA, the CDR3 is TGTGCCAGCAGCAGACGGACAGGGAACTATGGCTACACCTTC.

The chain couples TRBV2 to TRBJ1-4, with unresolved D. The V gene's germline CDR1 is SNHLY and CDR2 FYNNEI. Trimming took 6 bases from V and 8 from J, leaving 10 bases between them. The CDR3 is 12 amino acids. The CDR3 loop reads CASRNVGEKLFF. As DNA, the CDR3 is TGTGCCAGCAGGAACGTTGGGGAAAAACTGTTTTTT.

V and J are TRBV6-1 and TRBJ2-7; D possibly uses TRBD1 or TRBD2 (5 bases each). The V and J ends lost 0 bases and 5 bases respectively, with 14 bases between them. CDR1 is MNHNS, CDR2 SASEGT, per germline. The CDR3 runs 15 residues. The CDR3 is CASSEAGVPSDEQYF. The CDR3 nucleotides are TGTGCCAGCAGTGAAGCGGGGGTACCGAGCGACGAGCAGTACTTC.

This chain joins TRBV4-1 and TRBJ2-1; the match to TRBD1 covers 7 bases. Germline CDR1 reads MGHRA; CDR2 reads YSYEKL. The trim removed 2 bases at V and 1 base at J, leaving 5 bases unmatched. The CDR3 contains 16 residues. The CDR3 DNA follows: TGCGCCAGCAGCCAATCAGGGGACAGTTCCTACAATGAGCAGTTCTTC. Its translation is CASSQSGDSSYNEQFF.

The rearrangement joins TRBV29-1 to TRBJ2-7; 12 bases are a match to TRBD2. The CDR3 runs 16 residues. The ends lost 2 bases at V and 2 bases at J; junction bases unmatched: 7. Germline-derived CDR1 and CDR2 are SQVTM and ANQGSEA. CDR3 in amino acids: CSVETSGGLRTYEQYF. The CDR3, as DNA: TGCAGCGTTGAAACTAGCGGGGGGTTGAGGACCTACGAGCAGTACTTC.

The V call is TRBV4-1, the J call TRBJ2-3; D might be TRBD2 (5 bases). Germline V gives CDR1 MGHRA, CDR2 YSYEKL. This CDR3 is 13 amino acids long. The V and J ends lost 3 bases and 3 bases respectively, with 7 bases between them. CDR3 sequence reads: CASSHSGTDTQYF. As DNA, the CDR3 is TGCGCCAGCAGCCATTCGGGGACAGATACGCAGTATTTT.

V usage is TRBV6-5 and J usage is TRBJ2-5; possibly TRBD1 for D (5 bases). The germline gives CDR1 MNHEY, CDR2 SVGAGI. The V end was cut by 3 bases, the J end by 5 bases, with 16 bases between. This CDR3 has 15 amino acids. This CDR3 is CASSYRDSSGETQYF. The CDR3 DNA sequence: TGTGCCAGCAGTTATAGAGACAGCTCAGGGGAGACCCAGTACTTC.

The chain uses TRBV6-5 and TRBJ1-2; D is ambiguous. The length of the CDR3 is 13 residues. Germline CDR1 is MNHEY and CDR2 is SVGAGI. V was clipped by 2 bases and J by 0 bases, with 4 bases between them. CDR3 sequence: CASSYEPNYGYTF. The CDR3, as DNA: TGTGCCAGCAGTTACGAGCCTAACTATGGCTACACCTTC.

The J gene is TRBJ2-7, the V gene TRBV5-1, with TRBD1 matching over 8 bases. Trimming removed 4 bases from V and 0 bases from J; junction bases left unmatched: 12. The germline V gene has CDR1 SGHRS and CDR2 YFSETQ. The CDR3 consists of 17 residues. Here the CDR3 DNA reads TGCGCCAGCAGCATCAACCCGGGACAGGAGGACTCCTACGAGCAGTACTTC. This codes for CASSINPGQEDSYEQYF.